This T cell receptor (beta chain) was captured by sequencing in a study of T cell responses to AZD1222 COVID-19 vaccine. About the research overall: Pooling was applied to second doses at about 4 or about 12 weeks.

The sample holds a few counts of this clone. The antigen remains unidentified. One end of the junction does not line up with germline, which may come from a read error. The study's findings and limits: The breadth and depth of Spike-specific TCRs increased once two AZD1222 doses had been given. A mostly white British donor set with more females was recruited, and clonal diversity was possibly underestimated. Distributed over spike, vaccine-associated CD4 TCRs predominated at 160-218 and 743-854.

Clones were read by immunoSEQ multiplex PCR, and TCRdb kept only the in-frame ones, dropping some. This table holds 150,000 or so clones, 80% to 95% found once. Germline CDR1 SGHRS, CDR2 YFSETQ. This CDR3 is 14 amino acids long. The sequence came from an adult in good health. Sequencing was performed on peripheral blood, taken on day 0 of AZD1222 vaccination. J is TRBJ1-1 and V is TRBV5-1; D possibly corresponds to TRBD1 (6 bases). The CDR3 protein is CASSLVRTGTGAFF. The CDR3 nucleotides are TGCGCCAGCAGCTTGGTAAGAACAGGGACTGGAGCTTTCTTT. The entire variable domain, with the rest obtained from reference TRBV5-1 and TRBJ1-1, is as follows: KAGVTQTPRYLIKTRGQQVTLSCSPISGHRSVSWYQQTPGQGLQFLFEYFSETQRNKGNFPGRFSGRQFSNSRSEMNVSTLELGDSALYLCASSLVRTGTGAFFGQGTRLTVV.